Given below is one TCR beta chain in context. Measured with immunoSEQ multiplex PCR; TCRdb has only the in-frame clones, and not every one. The sample contains 2.3 million or so clones, approximately 95% of which appear only once. This sample is drawn from a study of shared clonotypes between healthy human individuals. CDR1 SEHNR and CDR2 FQNEAQ come from the germline V gene (reference sequence). Germline trimming cut 2 bases from V and 4 bases from J; bases unmatched to any gene: 8. The CDR3 contains 17 residues. The sequenced sample was naive CD4+ T cells from PBMCs. Subset of the sample: CD45RA+ positively selected. The sequence was collected from a man aged 18 to 30 in good health. Some clones in this sample may be carry-over from other donors' samples. The chain couples TRBV7-9 to TRBJ1-2, with TRBD1 matching 12 bases. CDR3 coding DNA: TGTGCCAGCAGCTTAACCGGGACAGGGGGCGCGAGCTATGGCTACACCTTC. It translates to CASSLTGTGGASYGYTF.